A single sample gave rise to the 21 T cell receptor beta chains below, sequenced in a study of CD8 T cells in ankylosing spondylitis (dated by TCRdb to 2017 to 2019). Libraries came from 5' RACE. The sequencer listed for this sample is Illumina HiSeq 2500. TCRdb trimmed the raw reads at Q25, called clones with MiXCR and kept productive beta chains. Each record represents a unique CDR3 protein, reported with the most common genes and DNA among its rows. For this sample there are some 350,000 distinct CDR3 sequences; roughly 14% appear just once. Around 0.99% of the sample lies in the top ten. What was sequenced was blood, either unsorted or a sorted T cell fraction (not recorded which). These receptors were collected from a male donor with ankylosing spondylitis or in good health (not recorded which).

The rearrangement joins TRBV29-1 to TRBJ1-5, with a weak D call TRBD1 (6 bases). CDR1 and CDR2 from the germline V gene are SQVTM and ANQGSEA. The V gene lost 3 bases and the J gene lost 7 bases, with 22 bases spanning the gap. This CDR3 region has 16 residues. The DNA of the CDR3 is TGCAGCGTTGAGCTTCCAGGGGTAGGGGTAGCCCAGCCCCAGCATTTT. Its protein product is CSVELPGVGVAQPQHF.

The rearrangement joins TRBV11-3 to TRBJ2-2, with 7 nucleotides matching TRBD1. Trimming cost V 2 bases and J 6 bases; bases outside gene matches: 9. The CDR3 has 16 amino acids. Germline loops: CDR1 SGHNT, CDR2 YENEEA. The CDR3 region is CASSLYSGQYPGELFF. The CDR3, as DNA: TGTGCCAGCAGCTTATACTCGGGACAGTATCCCGGGGAGCTGTTTTTT.

The sample holds a few counts of this clonotype. The rearrangement joins TRBV3-1 to TRBJ2-3, with D possibly TRBD2 on 6 matching bases. The CDR3 has 15 amino acids. The germline V gene encodes CDR1 LGHDT and CDR2 YNNKEL (reference sequence). Trimming shortened V by 4 bases and J by 4 bases, and 15 bases separated the two germline ends. DNA of the CDR3: TGTGCCAGCAGCCGGACCCCGACTAGGTCAGATACGCAGTATTTT. Amino acids: CASSRTPTRSDTQYF.

The chain employs TRBV10-3 and TRBJ2-7, with unresolved D. Germline values: CDR1 ENHRY, CDR2 SYGVKD. Trimming took off 6 bases at V and 0 bases at J, with 12 bases between the two ends. This CDR3 is 14 amino acids long. The CDR3 protein is CAIRSGDGSYEQYF. The CDR3 DNA is TGTGCCATCAGATCGGGTGACGGCTCCTACGAGCAGTACTTC.

This clonotype showed up just a few times. The chain joins TRBV12-3 or TRBV12-4 to TRBJ2-3, with TRBD2 identical over 8 bases. The CDR3 extends over 14 amino acids. The ends lost 6 bases at V and 3 bases at J; junction bases unmatched: 5. The CDR3 reads CASSTTSVTDTQYF. DNA of the CDR3: TGTGCCAGCAGCACGACTAGCGTTACAGATACGCAGTATTTT.

There are many counts of this clonotype. This chain joins TRBV7-2 and TRBJ1-5; 8 bases fit TRBD1. This CDR3 has 15 residues. Germline V lookup: CDR1 SGHTA, CDR2 FQGNSA. Trimming removed 5 bases from V and 4 bases from J; junction bases left unmatched: 7. Here the CDR3 reads CASSPWTGWNQPQHF. In DNA form, the CDR3 reads TGTGCCAGCAGCCCTTGGACAGGGTGGAATCAGCCCCAGCATTTT.

This chain links TRBV20-1 with TRBJ1-1; possibly TRBD1 for D (5 bases). This CDR3 region has 12 residues. V lost 0 bases to trimming and J lost 5 bases, with 7 bases between them. Germline V lookup: CDR1 DFQATT, CDR2 SNEGSKA (reference sequence). The CDR3 here is CSARERGTEAFF. CDR3 DNA sequence: TGCAGTGCTAGAGAACGGGGGACTGAAGCTTTCTTT.

The V and J genes are TRBV30 and TRBJ1-2; D is perhaps TRBD1 (6 bases). Trimming removed 4 bases at V and 9 bases at J, with 18 bases between. Germline assignment: CDR1 GTSNPN and CDR2 SVGIG (reference sequence). The CDR3 covers 13 residues. CDR3 in DNA: TGTGCCTGGAACCGAGACAGGCCCGTCAGCTACACCTTC. Translation: CAWNRDRPVSYTF.

This clonotype was recorded a few times. This sequence joins TRBV20-1 and TRBJ2-7; 11 positions agree with TRBD2. V lost 3 bases, J lost 1 base, and 5 bases stayed unmatched. The CDR3 runs 15 residues. Germline CDR1 reads DFQATT; CDR2 reads SNEGSKA (reference sequence). The CDR3 sequence is CSARGTSGSSYEQYF. The CDR3 nucleotides read TGCAGTGCTAGGGGGACTAGCGGATCGTCCTACGAGCAGTACTTC.

In its sample, this clonotype was seen a few times. The chain is built from TRBV10-2 and TRBJ1-5; D is uncertain. This CDR3 comprises 16 residues. Germline CDR1 WSHSY, CDR2 SAAADI. V gave up 3 bases and J gave up 2 bases, with 14 bases separating them. The CDR3 DNA is TGCGCCAGCAGTGAACGCCCCGGCTATGGCAATCAGCCCCAGCATTTT. Protein: CASSERPGYGNQPQHF.

The chain employs TRBV19 and TRBJ2-1; D may match TRBD1 or TRBD2 (5 bases each). V lost 2 bases and J 9 bases, leaving 20 bases between the germline ends. Germline CDR1 reads LNHDA; CDR2 reads SQIVND (reference sequence). The CDR3 extends over 16 amino acids. CDR3 sequence reads: CASSITGQEQGSEQFF. CDR3 sequence (DNA): TGTGCCAGTAGTATAACGGGGCAGGAGCAGGGTAGTGAGCAGTTCTTC.

This clonotype has only a few counts. V usage is TRBV3-1 and J usage is TRBJ2-3; tentative D call: TRBD1 (6 bases). Germline CDR1 reads LGHDT; CDR2 reads YNNKEL (reference sequence). The CDR3 covers 16 residues. V was cut by 2 bases and J by 5 bases, with 17 bases left in between. CDR3: CASSQPQGMARDTQYF. In nucleotides, the CDR3 is TGTGCCAGCAGCCAACCACAGGGAATGGCGCGAGATACGCAGTATTTT.

There are a few counts of this clonotype. The chain carries TRBV12-3 or TRBV12-4 and TRBJ2-4; D might be TRBD1 (5 bases). CDR3 length: 14 residues. The V end lost 6 bases, the J end lost 0 bases, and 9 bases lay between the germline ends. DNA of the CDR3: TGTGCCAGCAGGTCAGACAGAGCCAAAAACATTCAGTACTTC. Its translation: CASRSDRAKNIQYF.

In its sample, this clonotype was seen a few times. This chain connects TRBV7-9 to TRBJ1-3; D may be TRBD1 (6 bases). The CDR3 extends over 15 amino acids. CDR1 and CDR2 from the germline V gene are SEHNR and FQNEAQ (reference sequence). V dropped 4 bases and J dropped 1 base, with 11 bases sitting between them. The CDR3 DNA is TGTGCCAGCAGCTCCGACAGGAGATCTGGAAACACCATATATTTT. This sequence encodes CASSSDRRSGNTIYF.

This clonotype was picked up a small number of times. The chain employs TRBV4-1 and TRBJ2-1; no firm D call. CDR3 length: 17 residues. Trimming took off 4 bases at V and 0 bases at J, with 16 bases between the two ends. Per germline, CDR1 MGHRA and CDR2 YSYEKL. The CDR3 DNA reads TGCGCCAGCAGCCGTCAGGAGCGTCAGAGCTCCTACAATGAGCAGTTCTTC. Its translation: CASSRQERQSSYNEQFF.

This clonotype was seen a handful of times. CDR3 amino acids: CAISKTGSANTGELFF. CDR3 DNA: TGTGCCATCAGCAAAACAGGGTCGGCGAACACCGGGGAGCTGTTTTTT. The V call is TRBV10-3, the J call TRBJ2-2; tentatively, D is TRBD1 (6 bases). Germline V gene data show CDR1 as ENHRY and CDR2 as SYGVKD. Trimming shortened V by 6 bases and J by 0 bases, and 14 bases separated the two germline ends. The CDR3 consists of 16 residues.

This clonotype was observed a few times. The V gene is TRBV5-1, the J gene TRBJ2-1; D uncertain. Trimming pared 2 bases from V and 8 bases from J, leaving 11 bases between. The CDR3 has 13 residues. Germline lookup yields CDR1 SGHRS and CDR2 YFSETQ. The CDR3 here is CASSFRPSDEQFF. CDR3 sequence (DNA): TGCGCCAGCAGCTTCCGACCGAGCGATGAGCAGTTCTTC. Using reference TRBV5-1 and TRBJ2-1 for the parts outside the CDR3, the full variable domain is KAGVTQTPRYLIKTRGQQVTLSCSPISGHRSVSWYQQTPGQGLQFLFEYFSETQRNKGNFPGRFSGRQFSNSRSEMNVSTLELGDSALYLCASSFRPSDEQFFGPGTRLTVL.

The chain couples TRBV18 to TRBJ2-7, with a possible D match to TRBD1 (5 bases). Trimming removed 6 bases at V and 4 bases at J, with 16 bases between. Germline V gives CDR1 KGHSH, CDR2 LQKENI. This CDR3 is 14 amino acids long. In nucleotides, the CDR3 is TGTGCCAGCTCGCATATGGACACGACATACGAGCAGTACTTC. Protein sequence: CASSHMDTTYEQYF.

The chain links TRBV2 to TRBJ2-3; D is unclear. V dropped 3 bases and J dropped 10 bases, with 5 bases sitting between them. Germline lookup yields CDR1 SNHLY and CDR2 FYNNEI. The CDR3 sequence is 10 residues long. The CDR3 is CASSDGAQYF. CDR3 in DNA: TGTGCCAGCAGTGACGGTGCGCAGTATTTT.

The table lists this clonotype with a few counts. The CDR3 spells CASSQPGTGKETQYF. The CDR3 coding sequence is TGTGCCAGCAGCCAACCTGGGACGGGGAAAGAGACCCAGTACTTC. The rearrangement links TRBV3-1 to TRBJ2-5; D may correspond to TRBD1 or TRBD2 (5 bases each). From germline, CDR1 is LGHDT and CDR2 YNNKEL (reference sequence). V gave up 2 bases and J gave up 3 bases, with 13 bases separating them. This CDR3 has 15 residues.

This CDR3 reads CSVEVWNGLATDTQYF. In nucleotides, the CDR3 is TGCAGCGTTGAAGTTTGGAATGGGCTGGCCACAGATACGCAGTATTTT. The chain carries TRBV29-1 and TRBJ2-3; D is uncertain. This CDR3 region has 16 residues. Germline lookup yields CDR1 SQVTM and CDR2 ANQGSEA. The ends were cut back, 1 base at V and 2 bases at J, with 16 bases in the middle.